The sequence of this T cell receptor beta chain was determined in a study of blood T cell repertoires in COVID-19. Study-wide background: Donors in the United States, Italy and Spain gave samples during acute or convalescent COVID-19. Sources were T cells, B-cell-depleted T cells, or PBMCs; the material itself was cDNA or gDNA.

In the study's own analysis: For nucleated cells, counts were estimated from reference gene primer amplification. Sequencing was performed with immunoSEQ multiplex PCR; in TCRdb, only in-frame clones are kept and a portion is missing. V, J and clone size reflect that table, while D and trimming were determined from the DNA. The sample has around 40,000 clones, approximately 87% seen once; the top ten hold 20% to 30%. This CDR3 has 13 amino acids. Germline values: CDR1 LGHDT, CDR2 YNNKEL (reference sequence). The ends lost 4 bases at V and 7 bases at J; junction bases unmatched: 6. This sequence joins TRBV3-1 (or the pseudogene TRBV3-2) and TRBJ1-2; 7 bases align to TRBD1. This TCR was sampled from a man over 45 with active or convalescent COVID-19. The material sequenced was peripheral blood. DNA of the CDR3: TGTGCCAGCAGCCTAAGGGACAGTTTTGGCTACACCTTC. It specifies CASSLRDSFGYTF.